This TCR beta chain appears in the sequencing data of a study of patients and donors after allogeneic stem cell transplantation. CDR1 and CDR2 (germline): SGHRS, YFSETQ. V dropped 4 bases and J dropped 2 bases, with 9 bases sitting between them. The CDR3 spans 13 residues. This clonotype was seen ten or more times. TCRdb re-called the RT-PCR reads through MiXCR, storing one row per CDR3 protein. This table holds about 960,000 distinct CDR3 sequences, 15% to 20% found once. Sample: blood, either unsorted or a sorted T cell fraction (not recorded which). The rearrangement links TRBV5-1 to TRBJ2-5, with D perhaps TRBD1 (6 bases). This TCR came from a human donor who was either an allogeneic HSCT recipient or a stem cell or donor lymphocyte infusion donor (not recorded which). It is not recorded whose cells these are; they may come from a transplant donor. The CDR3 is CASSVGQQETQYF. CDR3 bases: TGCGCCAGCAGCGTTGGACAGCAAGAGACCCAGTACTTC.